This T cell receptor beta chain is drawn from a study of T cells in Graves' hyperthyroidism and ophthalmopathy (dated by TCRdb to about 2019). Notes on the research overall: Peripheral blood was sampled at the time of initial diagnosis, prior to any treatment. According to the paper, TCR Vbeta CDR3 sequencing was carried out on over 130 peripheral blood samples, which came from fewer than 50 ophthalmopathy, around 74 hyperthyroidism and about 17 progressor patients. Thyroid tissue and blood T-cell repertoires from about six Graves' hyperthyroidism patients were also compared in the study. The 95 to 100 discovery patients were divided at random into training and test sets in a 7:3 ratio. After sampling, hyperthyroidism patients received methimazole starting at 30 mg daily, and ophthalmopathy patients received high-dose intravenous methylprednisolone. An independent validation cohort of around 19 hyperthyroidism patients and approximately 17 patients who later progressed to ophthalmopathy tested prospective prediction of ophthalmopathy. A discovery cohort of about a hundred patients, 43 with Graves' ophthalmopathy and about 58 with stable Graves' hyperthyroidism, was used to find distinguishing TCR V-J signatures. Study-level results and caveats: In cross-validation, a model built on a 13 V-J signature told ophthalmopathy apart from stable hyperthyroidism with approximately 90% sensitivity and about 81% specificity, and in testing the same model reached 80%/75%. No statistical method was used to set the sample size in advance, and investigators knew the group allocation. During validation, the model predicted progression to ophthalmopathy a median of roughly six months ahead of onset, with more than 55% sensitivity and less than 85% specificity. Blood samples also contained most of the expanded thyroid clonotypes (frequency above 0.001), which suggests that blood repertoires may reflect thyroid immune responses.

The TCR beta CDR3 regions were amplified from RNA transcripts. For the first round of RT-PCR on the TCR CDR3, the HTBI primer set was used together with the Qiagen OneStep RT-PCR kit. The libraries were constructed in a second round of multiplex PCR and then size-selected and purified. The libraries were sequenced on an Illumina HiSeq2000 using paired-end 100 bp reads. The authors processed their data as follows. SOAPnuke was used to process the raw data, with reads discarded if the reads contained adapters or uncalled bases, had a mean Phred below 15, or lacked an exact constant-primer or identifier match. COPE v1.2.5 was used to merge high-quality paired reads, and clonotypes were defined as unique nucleotide sequences. Clonotypes were aligned to IMGT TRBV, TRBD and TRBJ reference segments using MiTCR v1.1. The analysis included only V-J combinations with a frequency above 0.0001, which together covered 99% to 99.2% of the repertoires. A TCS score was defined as the ratio of F50 (clonal expansion) to E x V (chaos), with BLOSUM62-based TCRdist applied between CDR3 peptides within each V-J. Welch's t-statistics and random forest reduced 500 to 650 V-J features to fewer than 15, which were used in a naive Bayes classifier (R e1071). TCRdb trimmed public reads at Q25 via fastp, called clones via MiXCR and kept in-frame beta chains. Entries are consolidated by CDR3 protein sequence, retaining the most common genes and DNA. TCRdb, not the authors, supplied the V and J calls. Here the sample has under 750,000 distinct CDR3 sequences; around 20% occur a single time. Over 15% of the sample is taken by the ten largest.

The CDR3 numbers 14 residues from cysteine through phenylalanine. Only the CDR3 DNA is retained, 42 bases long and in frame from the first base. CDR1 and CDR2, per the germline V gene (reference sequence), are SEHNR and FQNEAQ. Deletion took 5 bases off V and 0 bases off J, with a span of 9 bases between the germline ends. This clonotype was counted many times. What antigen it recognizes has not been identified. Base qualities are not recorded, but no much larger clone differs from it by a single base. Hyperthyroidism patients were newly diagnosed, with disease duration under 2 months, and aged 18 to 65 years. Patients with uncontrolled infections, other autoimmune diseases, pregnancy or lactation were excluded. Diagnoses relied on clinical symptoms, serum thyroxine and TRAb, thyroid ultrasound and orbital computed tomography. Blood from progressor patients was drawn when they were first diagnosed with hyperthyroidism, before any ophthalmopathy symptoms appeared. Ficoll-Paque density gradient centrifugation was used to isolate PBMCs from under 11 ml of fresh peripheral blood. Progressor patients were defined as those initially diagnosed with Graves' hyperthyroidism in whom ophthalmopathy developed during follow-up. Total RNA was extracted with Trizol reagent, and quality was checked on an Agilent 2100 Bioanalyzer.

The TCR originated in a woman between 50 and 59 years old with Graves' hyperthyroidism that later progressed to Graves' ophthalmopathy. The receptor chain draws on TRBV7-9 and TRBJ2-3, with TRBD2 perhaps the D gene, on 5 matching bases. Sequencing was carried out using blood. The DNA sequence is given as TGTGCCAGCAGCCTTAGCGTCAGCACAGATACGCAGTATTTT. It specifies CASSLSVSTDTQYF. When the CDR3 is completed using the reference TRBV7-9 and TRBJ2-3 genes on either side, the full variable domain is DTGVSQNPRHKITKRGQNVTFRCDPISEHNRLYWYRQTLGQGPEFLTYFQNEAQLEKSRLLSDRFSAERPKGSFSTLEIQRTEQGDSAMYLCASSLSVSTDTQYFGPGTRLTVL.